The T cell receptor beta chain under discussion was sequenced for a study of technical replicates of blood from a handful of donors. Some clones are missing from TCRdb's copy, which holds only in-frame ones; the method was immunoSEQ multiplex PCR. The data contain 75,000 to 95,000 clones, approximately 89% of them singletons. The V end was cut by 2 bases, the J end by 1 base, with 13 bases between. This CDR3 has 16 residues. In germline, CDR1 is MNHEY, CDR2 SMNVEV (reference sequence). In this sample, this clone turned up once. Sequenced: T cells isolated from PBMCs. The sequence came from a human donor in good health. The chain employs TRBV27 and TRBJ2-3; perhaps TRBD2 as D (6 bases). In DNA, the CDR3 is TGTGCCAGCAGTTTAATCCGCTGGGAGGGCACAGATACGCAGTATTTT. Protein product: CASSLIRWEGTDTQYF.